This TCR beta chain is from a study of read filtering for tumor transcriptome and immune sequencing (dated by TCRdb to 2018 to 2020). At the level of the whole study: The cohort had around 16 male and approximately 13 female patients with a mean age of around 70 years, ranging from roughly 40 to 90. By revised international staging, fewer than ten patients were R-ISS I, approximately 15 were R-ISS II and roughly 7 were R-ISS III. After DNase treatment, whole-transcriptome libraries were prepared using the TruSeq RNA Access Library Prep Kit. TCR-region mapped reads per sample ranged from about 4.05 to 11 million with IR-seq versus only roughly 75 to 1273 with RNA-seq. The study compared TCR repertoires from targeted immune repertoire sequencing and bulk whole-transcriptome sequencing run on the same bone marrow samples. One of the main goals was to work out a read-filtering strategy for immune repertoire data, in particular whether clonotypes backed by only a single read should be removed.

Bone marrow was sampled from every patient at the time of active disease. Ficoll-Hypaque density gradient centrifugation was used to isolate bone marrow mononuclear cells. Myeloma plasma cells were removed and CD138-negative cells were obtained by negative selection following labeling with CD138 magnetic microbeads on a MACS separator. Purity of the isolated cells was checked by flow cytometry on an Attune NxT using CD138 antibodies. Total RNA was extracted using TRIzol reagent and was quantified on a NanoDrop spectrophotometer. For each patient, paired RNA-seq and IR-seq were run on the CD138-negative bone marrow sample from that patient. Results and caveats for the whole study, not just this receptor: The sorted CD138-negative fraction was composed of a mixed bone marrow immune population rather than of purified T cells. The correlation between IR-seq and RNA-seq shared clonotype proportions was increased by removal of single-read clonotypes. IR-seq captured clonotypes at much higher depth and more reliably than RNA-seq, and smaller IR-seq throughput sufficed to identify most shared clonotypes. In IR-seq, single-read clonotypes were about 81.9% of clonotypes but approximately 3.2% of total reads; in RNA-seq they were about 68% of clonotypes and more than 40% of reads.

Starting from roughly 410 ng RNA, TCR libraries were constructed with the Immunoverse kit using molecular barcoded adaptors that cover the alpha/delta and beta/gamma chains. TCR library preparation was performed with the same RNA that was used for transcriptome sequencing. Sequencing of the TCR libraries was done on an Illumina HiSeq 4000 with 2 x 150 cycles. The study's processing was this. TCR reads were aligned to human V, D, J and C references and assembled into CDR3 clonotypes with MiXCR, including quality filtering and error correction. The tcR package in R was used for analysis of clonotype counts and gene usage diversity. For inspection of raw mapping reads, RNA-seq reads were mapped by STAR aligner version 2.5.3a onto GRCh37 of the human genome. To test the effect of sequencing depth on detected clonotypes, IR-seq fastq files were randomly downsampled using Seqtk 1.3. Using fastp trimming at Q25 and MiXCR clonotype assembly, TCRdb reanalyzed the public sequencing data and kept in-frame beta chains. Rows with one shared CDR3 protein collapse into an entry with the most common genes and DNA. TCRdb, not the authors, supplied the V and J calls. A total of around 140,000 distinct CDR3 sequences appear in this sample, around 14% of them only once. More than 6.5% of the sample is held by the ten biggest clonotypes.

In this sample, this clonotype turned up many times. It has no known antigen specificity. Base qualities were left out, and no much larger clone turns up one base away. The sequenced material came from a population of CD138-negative cells sorted from bone marrow. The sample's cell subset or site label is to be understood as: bone marrow mononuclear cells depleted of CD138+ plasma/myeloma cells by negative magnetic selection. The sequence was obtained from a donor at least 40 years old with multiple myeloma.

The DNA sequence is given as TGTGCCAGCAGCCGTTTAAGGGAGCGGAACACTGAAGCTTTCTTT. This codes for CASSRLRERNTEAFF. In this chain, TRBV4-2 is recombined with TRBJ1-1, with no confident D gene call. CDR1 is given as LGHNA and CDR2 as YNFKEQ, both from the germline V gene. Spanning cysteine to phenylalanine, the CDR3 consists of 15 amino acids. The only DNA kept is the CDR3, 45 bases in frame from the first base. The junction carries 13 bases between V and J, which are trimmed by 4 bases and 1 base respectively.